This TCR beta chain was captured in a study of T cell repertoires in cytomegalovirus infection. This CDR3 contains 16 residues. Trimming cost V 6 bases and J 9 bases; bases outside gene matches: 11. CDR1 and CDR2 (germline): SGDLS, YYNGEE. Comment on this clonotype: Its target is not known.

TCRdb recomputed calls from the reads with MiXCR, one row per CDR3 protein. Of 800,000 to 950,000 distinct CDR3 sequences in the sample, about 33% were seen once. The chain employs TRBV9 and TRBJ2-2, with 13 bases matching TRBD2. The clonotype was recovered from a human donor in good health (CMV status not recorded). Some clones in this sample may be carry-over from other donors' samples. This material consisted of cultured CD8+ T cells from PBMCs, taken from culture after CMV antigen stimulation. This CDR3 reads CASIPGLAGEVRELFF. The CDR3 coding sequence is TGTGCCAGCATCCCTGGACTAGCGGGGGAGGTGAGGGAGCTGTTTTTT. The full variable domain, in which reference TRBV9 and TRBJ2-2 provide the parts outside the CDR3, is DSGVTQTPKHLITATGQRVTLRCSPRSGDLSVYWYQQSLDQGLQFLIQYYNGEERAKGNILERFSAQQFPDLHSELNLSSLELGDSALYFCASIPGLAGEVRELFFGEGSRLTVL.